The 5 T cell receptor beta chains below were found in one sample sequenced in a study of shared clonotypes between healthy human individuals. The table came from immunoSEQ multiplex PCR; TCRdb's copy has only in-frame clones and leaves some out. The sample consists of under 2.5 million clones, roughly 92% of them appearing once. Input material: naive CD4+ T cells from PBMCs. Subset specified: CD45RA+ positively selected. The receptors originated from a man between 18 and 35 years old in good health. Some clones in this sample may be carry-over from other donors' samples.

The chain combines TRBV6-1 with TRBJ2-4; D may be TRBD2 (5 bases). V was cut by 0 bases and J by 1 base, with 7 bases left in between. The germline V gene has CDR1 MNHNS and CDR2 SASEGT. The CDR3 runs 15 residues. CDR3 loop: CASSEAGAAKNIQYF. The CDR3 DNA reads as TGTGCCAGCAGTGAAGCGGGAGCTGCCAAAAACATTCAGTACTTC.

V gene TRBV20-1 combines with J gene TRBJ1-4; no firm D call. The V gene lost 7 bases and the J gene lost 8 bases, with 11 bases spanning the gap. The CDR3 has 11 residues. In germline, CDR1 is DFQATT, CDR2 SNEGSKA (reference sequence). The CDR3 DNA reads TGCAGTGTCCCCTTGCGGGAAAAACTGTTTTTT. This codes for CSVPLREKLFF.

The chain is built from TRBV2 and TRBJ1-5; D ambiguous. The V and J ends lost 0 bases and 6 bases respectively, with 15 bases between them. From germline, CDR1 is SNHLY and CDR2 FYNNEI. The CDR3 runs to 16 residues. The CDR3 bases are TGTGCCAGCAGTGAAGCGACCCCCGGGGTCTTTCAGCCCCAGCATTTT. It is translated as CASSEATPGVFQPQHF. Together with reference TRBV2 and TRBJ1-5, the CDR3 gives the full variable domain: EPEVTQTPSHQVTQMGQEVILRCVPISNHLYFYWYRQILGQKVEFLVSFYNNEISEKSEIFDDQFSVERPDGSNFTLKIRSTKLEDSAMYFCASSEATPGVFQPQHFGDGTRLSIL.

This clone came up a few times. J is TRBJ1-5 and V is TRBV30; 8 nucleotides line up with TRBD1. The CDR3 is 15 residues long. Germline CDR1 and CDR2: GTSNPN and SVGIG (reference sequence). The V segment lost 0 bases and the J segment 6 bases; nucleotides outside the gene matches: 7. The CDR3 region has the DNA TGTGCCTGGAGTGTCTCGGACAGGGAGCTTCAGCCCCAGCATTTT. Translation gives CAWSVSDRELQPQHF.

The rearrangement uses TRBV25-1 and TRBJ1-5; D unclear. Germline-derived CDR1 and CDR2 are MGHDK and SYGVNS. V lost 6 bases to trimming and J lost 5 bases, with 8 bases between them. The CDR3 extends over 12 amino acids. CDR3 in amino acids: CASRHGDQPQHF. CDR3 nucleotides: TGTGCCAGCAGGCACGGGGATCAGCCCCAGCATTTT.